This T cell receptor beta chain derives from a study of T-cell memory formation after mild COVID-19. Study at large: TCR clusters were mostly confined to one donor each.

This clonotype was found a few times. TCRdb recomputed calls from the 5' RACE reads with MiXCR, one row per CDR3 protein. The profile covers about 130,000 distinct CDR3 sequences, with approximately 15% appearing a single time and approximately 14% taken by the ten largest. The source of this sequence is an adult woman who had mild COVID-19 (a few samples of this study predate the infection). Cell type and time point are not known. The specimen sequenced was PBMCs or a T cell subset sorted from them (not recorded which).

DNA of the CDR3: TGTGCCAGCAGCAATCGACTAGCGGGGGGCGCTCGGCGCGGGGAGCTGTTTTTT. Translation gives CASSNRLAGGARRGELFF. This chain links TRBV21-1 with TRBJ2-2; the DNA was not compared with TRBD2, the D call given in the table. TRBV21-1 is a listed pseudogene. The CDR3 runs to 18 residues.